This T cell receptor (beta chain) appears in the sequencing data of a study of blood T cell repertoires in COVID-19. Study overall: PBMCs, B-cell-depleted T cells, or T cells provided the cDNA or gDNA that made up the material.

CDR1 and CDR2 (germline): SEHNR, FQNEAQ (reference sequence). This CDR3 is 13 amino acids long. V was shortened by 4 bases and J by 2 bases, with 8 bases between the two germline ends. Enrolled during active infection, Seattle patients were then followed longitudinally. Using immunoSEQ multiplex PCR, the repertoire was profiled, and TCRdb retains in-frame clones only, with some absent. Altogether 130,000 to 150,000 clones are present, 70% to 90% being singletons, with the ten largest covering roughly 8%. The chain carries TRBV7-9 and TRBJ1-1; D uncertain. The sequenced sample was peripheral blood. This clonotype was sampled from a woman in her sixties with COVID-19, enrolled during active disease. CDR3 nucleotide sequence: TGTGCCAGCAGCTCTAACAGTAACACTGAAGCTTTCTTT. Amino acids: CASSSNSNTEAFF.